Sequencing of this TCR beta chain was carried out in a study of control samples from healthy donors and cancer patients. TCRdb's table, derived via immunoSEQ multiplex PCR, lists solely in-frame clones and lacks some. The sample has some 130,000 clones, about 92% seen once. Trimming left V 3 bases short and J 0 bases short, with 8 bases between. The CDR3 extends over 14 amino acids. Germline CDR1 and CDR2: MDHEN and SYDVKM. The specimen was PBMCs. The clonotype was recovered from a man between 50 and 59 years old with head and neck cancer. This chain uses TRBV28 with TRBJ1-1; no firm D call. The CDR3 protein is CASSFYRLNTEAFF. In DNA, the CDR3 is TGTGCCAGCAGTTTCTACAGACTGAACACTGAAGCTTTCTTT.